Below, 3 T cell receptor beta chains from the same sample are listed, as sequenced in a study of T cell responses to AZD1222 COVID-19 vaccine. Profiled with immunoSEQ multiplex PCR; TCRdb holds only in-frame clones, not every one. The table shows 120,000 or so clones, with about 85% occurring only once. Sequencing used peripheral blood, obtained 28 days after the second AZD1222 dose. The source of these receptors is an adult who received the AZD1222 COVID-19 vaccine.

Worth noting for this clone: Other nucleotide sequences in the sample specify the same CDR3. The V gene is TRBV19, the J gene TRBJ2-3; 7 bases are shared with TRBD1. Germline CDR1 is LNHDA and CDR2 is SQIVND (reference sequence). This CDR3 contains 12 residues. Germline trimming cut 4 bases from V and 5 bases from J; bases unmatched to any gene: 0. The CDR3: CASSRDRDTQYF. The CDR3 region has the DNA TGTGCCAGTAGTAGGGACAGAGATACGCAGTATTTT. Full variable domain (rest looked up from reference TRBV19 and TRBJ2-3): DGGITQSPKYLFRKEGQNVTLSCEQNLNHDAMYWYRQDPGQGLRLIYYSQIVNDFQKGDIAEGYSVSREKKESFPLTVTSAQKNPTAFYLCASSRDRDTQYFGPGTRLTVL.

The chain uses TRBV6-4 and TRBJ2-6; D unresolved. This CDR3 contains 16 residues. V was shortened by 3 bases and J by 2 bases, with 11 bases between the two germline ends. Germline CDR1 reads MRHNA; CDR2 reads SNTAGT. In DNA form, the CDR3 reads TGTGCCAGCAGTGAAGGGCTGGGAACTGGGGCCAACGTCCTGACTTTC. Protein sequence: CASSEGLGTGANVLTF.

The V call is TRBV29-1, the J call TRBJ1-2; a possible D gene is TRBD1 (5 bases). Trimming removed 7 bases from V and 8 bases from J, with 17 bases in between. This CDR3 is built from 12 residues. The germline CDR1 and CDR2 sequences are SQVTM and ANQGSEA. CDR3 amino acids: CSARVGTRGYTF. The CDR3 DNA reads as TGCAGCGCCCGAGTGGGGACTCGGGGCTACACCTTC.